This TCR beta chain was retrieved from a study of cytomegalovirus exposure and HLA in healthy donors. Study-level points and caveats: There were several of the most significant clusters that appeared linked to common viral pathogens in a later analysis.

Regarding this clone: The antigen is unknown.

The PCR had 60 Vbeta and 13 Jbeta primers. The method was immunoSEQ multiplex PCR; TCRdb's version includes in-frame clones alone and lacks a portion of them. The data contain over 250,000 clones, about nine tenths of them singletons. This CDR3 comprises 18 residues. Germline V CDR1 and CDR2: LNHNV, YYDKDF (reference sequence). Germline trimming cut 0 bases from V and 2 bases from J; bases unmatched to any gene: 8. Input material: PBMCs. This clonotype originated in a man aged 35 to 55 in good health and CMV-seropositive. The V and J genes are TRBV15 and TRBJ1-3; 9 bases are shared with TRBD1. The CDR3 spells CATSRDRTGGRAGNTIYF. CDR3 nucleotides: TGTGCCACCAGCAGAGATCGCACAGGGGGCAGAGCTGGAAACACCATATATTTT.